The 32 T cell receptor beta chains below come from one sample, sequenced in a study of response to subunit inactivated influenza vaccine. TCRdb re-called the RT-PCR reads through MiXCR, storing one row per CDR3 protein. The sample lists hundreds of thousands of distinct CDR3 sequences, around 20% occurring once. Material: PBMCs from blood, obtained 4 to 6 days after vaccination. The receptors come from a man over 45 who received an inactivated influenza vaccine.

There are a few counts of this clonotype. V and J are TRBV7-6 and TRBJ1-5, with D unclear. V was shortened by 3 bases and J by 6 bases, with 15 bases between the two germline ends. Germline V gene lookup returns CDR1 SGHVS and CDR2 FNYEAQ. There are 15 residues in the CDR3. CDR3 DNA: TGTGCCAGCAGCTTCAGCTTGGGGTTGGGTCAGCCCCAGCATTTT. This codes for CASSFSLGLGQPQHF.

Only a few counts were recorded for this clonotype. The J gene is TRBJ2-1, the V gene TRBV6-5; TRBD1 might be the D (6 bases). Germline-derived CDR1 and CDR2 are MNHEY and SVGAGI. With 1 base removed from V and 9 bases from J, the gap between germline ends came to 10 bases. There are 13 residues in the CDR3. The CDR3 sequence: CASSYWRGGEQFF. As DNA, the CDR3 is TGTGCCAGCAGTTACTGGAGAGGGGGTGAGCAGTTCTTC.

This rearrangement joins TRBV9 to TRBJ2-5; no firm D call. Germline V CDR1 and CDR2: SGDLS, YYNGEE. The CDR3 has 15 residues. The V end lost 2 bases, the J end lost 0 bases, and 11 bases lay between the germline ends. The CDR3 DNA is TGTGCCAGCAGCGTGAGAGCATCATACCAAGAGACCCAGTACTTC. It is translated as CASSVRASYQETQYF.

This clonotype has more than one count but fewer than ten. The chain couples TRBV20-1 to TRBJ2-7; 7 bases line up with TRBD1. V lost 0 bases to trimming and J lost 2 bases; unmatched junction nucleotides: 4. The V gene's germline CDR1 is DFQATT and CDR2 SNEGSKA (reference sequence). The CDR3 is made up of 14 amino acids. CDR3 nucleotide sequence: TGCAGTGCTAGAGACCAGGGGGTAGCCTACGAGCAGTACTTC. It specifies CSARDQGVAYEQYF.

This chain joins TRBV4-1 and TRBJ2-2; TRBD1 matches 11 bases. With V trimmed by 5 bases and J by 5 bases, 10 bases remained unmatched. This CDR3 spans 17 amino acids. Germline CDR1 MGHRA, CDR2 YSYEKL. As DNA, the CDR3 is TGCGCCAGCAGCGCCTCCGGGACAGGGGGTGTAACCGGGGAGCTGTTTTTT. Encoded protein: CASSASGTGGVTGELFF.

The gene calls are TRBV6-6 and TRBJ2-3; D is perhaps TRBD2 (7 bases). In germline, CDR1 is MNHNY, CDR2 SVGAGI (reference sequence). The CDR3 extends over 12 amino acids. V was trimmed by 5 bases and J by 10 bases, leaving 13 bases between them. The CDR3 here is CASSPGGRAQYF. The CDR3 bases are TGTGCCAGCAGTCCCGGGGGGCGGGCGCAGTATTTT.

There are a few counts of this clonotype. The chain joins TRBV7-2 to TRBJ2-2, with D unresolved. CDR3 length: 17 amino acids. Germline loops: CDR1 SGHTA, CDR2 FQGNSA. V was clipped by 4 bases and J by 1 base, with 16 bases between them. In DNA, the CDR3 is TGTGCCAGCAGCTCAAGGAGTTTAGTGGGGAACACCGGGGAGCTGTTTTTT. The encoded protein is CASSSRSLVGNTGELFF. Looking up the rest from reference TRBV7-2 and TRBJ2-2 gives the full variable domain: GAGVSQSPSNKVTEKGKDVELRCDPISGHTALYWYRQSLGQGLEFLIYFQGNSAPDKSGLPSDRFSAERTGGSVSTLTIQRTQQEDSAVYLCASSSRSLVGNTGELFFGEGSRLTVL.

This clonotype was picked up a small number of times. This sequence joins TRBV20-1 and TRBJ2-7, with D tentatively TRBD2 (6 bases). The CDR3 consists of 14 residues. Trimming stripped 3 bases from V and 2 bases from J, with 14 bases between. CDR1 and CDR2 from the germline V gene are DFQATT and SNEGSKA (reference sequence). The CDR3 DNA reads TGCAGTGCTAGTCAAGCTAGCGCCACCTACGAGCAGTACTTC. Protein product: CSASQASATYEQYF.

This clonotype was counted between two and nine times. The chain employs TRBV18 and TRBJ2-3; maybe TRBD1 (5 bases). The CDR3 loop spans 14 amino acids. Per germline, CDR1 KGHSH and CDR2 LQKENI. V was clipped by 0 bases and J by 4 bases, with 8 bases between them. The CDR3 nucleotides read TGTGCCAGCTCACCACCGTCAGGGCCAGATACGCAGTATTTT. Translated: CASSPPSGPDTQYF.

The V call is TRBV7-3, the J call TRBJ2-7, with D hard to call. Deletions cut 3 bases from V and 7 bases from J, with 16 bases between. The germline V gene encodes CDR1 SGHTA and CDR2 FQGTGA. The CDR3 is 14 amino acids. The CDR3 reads CASSLADDLGEQYF. The CDR3 DNA sequence: TGTGCCAGCAGCTTGGCGGACGATTTGGGGGAGCAGTACTTC.

The chain uses TRBV24-1 and TRBJ2-5; 7 positions match TRBD1. CDR1 is KGHDR, CDR2 SFDVKD, per germline. The trim removed 4 bases at V and 1 base at J, leaving 8 bases unmatched. The CDR3 spans 16 residues. The CDR3 loop reads CATSDPRQGFQETQYF. CDR3 nucleotides: TGTGCCACCAGTGACCCCCGACAGGGTTTCCAAGAGACCCAGTACTTC.

This chain links TRBV5-6 with TRBJ1-2; D not certain. Trimming stripped 5 bases from V and 3 bases from J, with 17 bases between. The germline V gene encodes CDR1 SGHDT and CDR2 YYEEEE. This CDR3 comprises 15 residues. The chain's CDR3 is CASRPRVTDYYGYTF. The DNA for the CDR3 is TGTGCCAGCAGACCCCGAGTCACCGACTACTATGGCTACACCTTC.

This chain joins TRBV20-1 and TRBJ2-7; TRBD1 matches at 7 bases. The CDR3 contains 12 residues. Germline V gives CDR1 DFQATT, CDR2 SNEGSKA (reference sequence). The J segment lost 1 base and the V segment lost 6 bases, leaving 3 bases of the junction unmatched. The CDR3: CSAWTGSYEQYF. The CDR3 DNA sequence: TGCAGTGCCTGGACAGGATCCTACGAGCAGTACTTC.

The chain is built from TRBV27 and TRBJ2-2; the D is unclear. Trimming took off 6 bases at V and 0 bases at J, with 11 bases between the two ends. Per the germline V gene, CDR1 is MNHEY and CDR2 is SMNVEV (reference sequence). The CDR3 is made up of 15 amino acids. Written as DNA, the CDR3 is TGTGCCAGCAGGCCTGCAGGCACGAACACCGGGGAGCTGTTTTTT. Protein product: CASRPAGTNTGELFF.

This clonotype was picked up many times. The gene calls are TRBV6-1 and TRBJ2-5, with D possibly being TRBD1 (5 bases). The CDR3 covers 13 residues. Germline loops: CDR1 MNHNS, CDR2 SASEGT. V was shortened by 6 bases and J by 4 bases, with 12 bases between the two germline ends. The CDR3 loop is CASRQGVGETQYF. The CDR3 coding sequence is TGTGCCAGCAGGCAAGGGGTCGGAGAGACCCAGTACTTC.

This clonotype has more than one count but fewer than ten. In DNA form, the CDR3 reads TGTGCCACCAGTGACACAACAGGCACAGATACGCAGTATTTT. This translates into CATSDTTGTDTQYF. V is TRBV24-1 and J is TRBJ2-3; no clear D gene. The CDR3 runs 14 residues. From germline, CDR1 is KGHDR and CDR2 SFDVKD. V gave up 4 bases and J gave up 1 base, with 8 bases separating them.

This sequence joins TRBV5-1 and TRBJ2-5; D may be TRBD1 (5 bases). Trimming removed 10 bases at V and 3 bases at J, with 16 bases between. The CDR3 spans 13 residues. Germline lookup yields CDR1 SGHRS and CDR2 YFSETQ. The CDR3, as DNA: TGCGCCGGACACTCCGGGCCCGAAGAGACCCAGTACTTC. Protein: CAGHSGPEETQYF.

This clonotype has at least ten counts. The genes are TRBV10-3 and TRBJ2-5; D gene ambiguous. The V end lost 0 bases, the J end lost 0 bases, and 8 bases lay between the germline ends. CDR1 ENHRY and CDR2 SYGVKD come from the germline V gene. CDR3 size: 15 residues. The CDR3 loop reads CAISESIRDQETQYF. The CDR3 DNA reads as TGTGCCATCAGTGAGTCTATAAGGGACCAAGAGACCCAGTACTTC.

This clonotype was seen a few times. The chain has TRBV6-2 or TRBV6-3 and TRBJ2-1; 11 bases align to TRBD1. With 6 bases clipped from V and 6 bases from J, the junction kept 7 bases outside the gene matches. The CDR3 sequence is 15 residues long. Germline values: CDR1 MNHEY, CDR2 SVGEGT. DNA for the CDR3: TGTGCCAGCAGCCGGGCGGGACAGGGGGGCAATGAGCAGTTCTTC. It translates to CASSRAGQGGNEQFF.

This rearrangement joins TRBV4-1 to TRBJ2-5; unclear D gene. The CDR3 spans 12 residues. Trimming took 3 bases from V and 3 from J, leaving 5 bases between them. Looked up from germline, CDR1 is MGHRA and CDR2 is YSYEKL. The CDR3 DNA reads TGCGCCAGCAGCCACCAAGAAGAGACCCAGTACTTC. This sequence encodes CASSHQEETQYF.

J is TRBJ1-1 and V is TRBV5-1; the D is unclear. Germline CDR1 SGHRS, CDR2 YFSETQ. The ends were cut back, 2 bases at V and 1 base at J, with 9 bases in the middle. The length of the CDR3 is 14 residues. In DNA, the CDR3 is TGCGCCAGCAGCTTCTTTATAGGGAACACTGAAGCTTTCTTT. This codes for CASSFFIGNTEAFF.

This clonotype occurred a few times. The CDR3: CASSRTPNNEQFF. CDR3 nucleotide sequence: TGCGCCAGCAGCCGGACCCCGAACAATGAGCAGTTCTTC. This sequence joins TRBV5-1 and TRBJ2-1; D is unresolved. V was pared by 4 bases and J by 5 bases, with 10 bases between. The germline V gene encodes CDR1 SGHRS and CDR2 YFSETQ. The CDR3 is made up of 13 amino acids.

A few counts support this clonotype. The V call is TRBV11-2, the J call TRBJ2-5; 9 bases match TRBD2. CDR1 SGHAT and CDR2 FQNNGV come from the germline V gene. The CDR3 is 19 amino acids. With V trimmed by 5 bases and J by 4 bases, 20 bases remained unmatched. Written as DNA, the CDR3 is TGTGCCAGCAGCGCCGGGAGGACTGGCGGGAGGGACTTCGGAGAGACCCAGTACTTC. It codes for CASSAGRTGGRDFGETQYF.

V and J are TRBV5-4 and TRBJ2-3; TRBD2 matches 12 bases. Germline CDR1 is SGHNT and CDR2 is YYREEE (reference sequence). After removal of 1 base from V and 0 bases from J, the junction contained 12 bases not matched to a gene. The CDR3 is 20 residues long. The DNA for the CDR3 is TGTGCCAGCAGCTTGTTCGTAACTAGCGGGGGGCTATACAGCACAGATACGCAGTATTTT. This gives the protein CASSLFVTSGGLYSTDTQYF.

The V call is TRBV12-3 or TRBV12-4, the J call TRBJ1-5; a weak D match, TRBD1 (5 bases). V lost 3 bases, J lost 3 bases, and 15 bases lay in between. CDR3 length: 16 amino acids. The CDR3 DNA sequence: TGTGCCAGCAGTTTCGGTGGAGGGGCCCTCAATCAGCCCCAGCATTTT. It is translated as CASSFGGGALNQPQHF.

The chain combines TRBV4-3 with TRBJ1-6; D is undetermined. The CDR3 has 15 amino acids. From germline, CDR1 is LGHNA and CDR2 YSLEER. The ends were cut back, 0 bases at V and 12 bases at J, with 15 bases in the middle. CDR3 region: CASSQDVNALLPLHF. DNA for the CDR3: TGCGCCAGCAGCCAAGATGTGAACGCCCTTTTACCCCTCCACTTT.

The chain couples TRBV15 to TRBJ2-7; D is possibly TRBD2 (6 bases). V gave up 1 base and J gave up 0 bases, with 7 bases separating them. Germline lookup yields CDR1 LNHNV and CDR2 YYDKDF (reference sequence). The CDR3 has 14 amino acids. The CDR3 nucleotides are TGTGCCACCAGCAGAGCCGGGAGCTCCTACGAGCAGTACTTC. This encodes CATSRAGSSYEQYF.

This clonotype was counted at least ten times. The chain joins TRBV3-1 to TRBJ2-1; D is possibly TRBD2 (7 bases). V was trimmed by 6 bases and J by 7 bases, leaving 22 bases between them. Germline lookup yields CDR1 LGHDT and CDR2 YNNKEL (reference sequence). The CDR3 has 16 residues. The CDR3, as DNA: TGTGCCAGCAGTCGGTTTGCGGGGGCTGCAGGAAATGAGCAGTTCTTC. It yields the protein CASSRFAGAAGNEQFF.

This clonotype was counted a few times. The chain has TRBV10-3 and TRBJ1-4, with no clear D. The CDR3 extends over 12 amino acids. The V and J ends lost 8 bases and 0 bases respectively, with 4 bases between them. CDR1 is ENHRY and CDR2 is SYGVKD in the germline V gene. This chain's CDR3 is CAISATNEKLFF. CDR3 nucleotides: TGTGCCATCTCTGCAACTAATGAAAAACTGTTTTTT.

In its sample, this clonotype was seen a few times. This chain links TRBV20-1 with TRBJ2-5, with unresolved D. Trimming shortened V by 2 bases and J by 1 base, and 14 bases separated the two germline ends. The CDR3 length is 15 residues. Germline CDR1 reads DFQATT; CDR2 reads SNEGSKA (reference sequence). The CDR3, as DNA: TGCAGTGCTAGACCTACCAACTGGGGCCAAGAGACCCAGTACTTC. Protein: CSARPTNWGQETQYF.

This chain links TRBV10-3 with TRBJ1-6, with D possibly being TRBD1 (6 bases). There are 15 residues in the CDR3. V was pared by 2 bases and J by 7 bases, with 12 bases between. From germline, CDR1 is ENHRY and CDR2 SYGVKD. As DNA, the CDR3 is TGTGCCATCAGTGAGGTGGGGGCTTCCAATTCACCCCTCCACTTT. Residues: CAISEVGASNSPLHF.

This chain uses TRBV28 with TRBJ1-5; the D is unclear. From germline, CDR1 is MDHEN and CDR2 SYDVKM. Trimming took 1 base from V and 6 from J, leaving 13 bases between them. This CDR3 is 15 amino acids long. The CDR3 DNA sequence: TGTGCCAGCAGTTTATTTGGACGGGGTGCTCAGCCCCAGCATTTT. It is translated as CASSLFGRGAQPQHF.